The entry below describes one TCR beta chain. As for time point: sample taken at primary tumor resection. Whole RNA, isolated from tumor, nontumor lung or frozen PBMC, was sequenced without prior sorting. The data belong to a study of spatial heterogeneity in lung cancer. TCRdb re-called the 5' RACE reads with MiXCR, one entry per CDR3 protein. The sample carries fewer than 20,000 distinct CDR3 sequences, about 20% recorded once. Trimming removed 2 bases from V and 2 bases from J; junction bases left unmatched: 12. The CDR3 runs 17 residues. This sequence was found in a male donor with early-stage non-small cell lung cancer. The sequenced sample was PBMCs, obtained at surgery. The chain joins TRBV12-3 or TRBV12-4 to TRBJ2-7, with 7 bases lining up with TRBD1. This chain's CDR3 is CASSLRATGAFTYEQYF. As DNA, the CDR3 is TGTGCCAGCAGTTTACGGGCCACAGGGGCATTCACCTACGAGCAGTACTTC.